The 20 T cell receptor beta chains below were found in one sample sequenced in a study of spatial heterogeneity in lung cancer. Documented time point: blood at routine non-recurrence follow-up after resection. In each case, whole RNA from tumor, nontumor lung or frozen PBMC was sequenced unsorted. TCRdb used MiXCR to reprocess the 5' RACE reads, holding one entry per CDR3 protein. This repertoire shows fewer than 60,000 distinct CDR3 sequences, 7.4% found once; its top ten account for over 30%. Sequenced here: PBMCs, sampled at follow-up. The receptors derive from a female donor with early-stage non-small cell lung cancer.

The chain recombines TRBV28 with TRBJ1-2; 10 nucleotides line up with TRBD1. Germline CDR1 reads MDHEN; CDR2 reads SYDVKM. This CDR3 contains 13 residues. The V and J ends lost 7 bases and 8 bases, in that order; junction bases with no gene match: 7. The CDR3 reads CASTPGTGDGYTF. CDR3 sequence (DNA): TGTGCCAGCACCCCCGGGACAGGGGACGGCTACACCTTC.

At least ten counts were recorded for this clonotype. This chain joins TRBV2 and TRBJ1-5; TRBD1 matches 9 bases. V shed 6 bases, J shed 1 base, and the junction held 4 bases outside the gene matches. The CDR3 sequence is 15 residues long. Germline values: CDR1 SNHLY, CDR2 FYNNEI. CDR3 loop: CASRIGQGSNQPQHF. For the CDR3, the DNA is TGTGCCAGCAGAATAGGACAGGGGAGCAATCAGCCCCAGCATTTT.

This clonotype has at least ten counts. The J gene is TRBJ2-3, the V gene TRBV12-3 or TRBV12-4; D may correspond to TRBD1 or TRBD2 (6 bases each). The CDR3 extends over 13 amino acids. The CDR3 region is CAIGGTSTDTQYF. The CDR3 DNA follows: TGTGCGATAGGGGGGACTAGCACAGATACGCAGTATTTT.

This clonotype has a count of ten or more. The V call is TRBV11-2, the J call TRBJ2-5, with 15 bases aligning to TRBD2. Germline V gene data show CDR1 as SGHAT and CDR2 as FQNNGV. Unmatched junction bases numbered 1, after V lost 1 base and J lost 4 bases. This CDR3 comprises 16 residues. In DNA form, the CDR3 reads TGTGCCAGCAGCTTAGGGACTAGCGGGGGGGTAGAGACCCAGTACTTC. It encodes CASSLGTSGGVETQYF.

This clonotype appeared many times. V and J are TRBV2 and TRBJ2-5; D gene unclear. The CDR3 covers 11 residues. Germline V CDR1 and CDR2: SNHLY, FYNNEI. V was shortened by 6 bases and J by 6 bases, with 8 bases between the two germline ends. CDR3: CASRASQTQYF. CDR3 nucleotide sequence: TGTGCCAGCAGAGCGTCCCAGACCCAGTACTTC.

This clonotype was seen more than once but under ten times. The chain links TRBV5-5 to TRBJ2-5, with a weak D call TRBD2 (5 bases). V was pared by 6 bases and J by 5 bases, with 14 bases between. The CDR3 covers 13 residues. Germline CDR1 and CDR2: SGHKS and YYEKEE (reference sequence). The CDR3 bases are TGTGCCAGCACGAGGGTGGAGCTGGAGACCCAGTACTTC. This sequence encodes CASTRVELETQYF.

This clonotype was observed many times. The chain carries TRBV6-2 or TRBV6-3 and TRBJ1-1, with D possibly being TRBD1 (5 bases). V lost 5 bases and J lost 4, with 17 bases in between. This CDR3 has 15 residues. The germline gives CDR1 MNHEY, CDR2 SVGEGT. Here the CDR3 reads CASSQYTRGGTEAFF. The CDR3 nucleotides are TGTGCCAGCAGTCAATACACCCGCGGGGGCACTGAAGCTTTCTTT.

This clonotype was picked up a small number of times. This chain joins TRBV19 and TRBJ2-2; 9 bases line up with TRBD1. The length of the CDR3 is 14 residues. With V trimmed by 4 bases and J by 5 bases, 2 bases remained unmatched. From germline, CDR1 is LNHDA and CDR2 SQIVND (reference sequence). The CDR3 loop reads CASSNRGHTGELFF. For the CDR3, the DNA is TGTGCCAGTAGTAACAGGGGGCATACCGGGGAGCTGTTTTTT.

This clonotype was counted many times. The CDR3 is CASGRGDEKLFF. The CDR3 DNA is TGTGCCAGCGGTCGGGGAGATGAAAAACTGTTTTTT. This rearrangement joins TRBV6-5 to TRBJ1-4, with no clear D. Trimming took 8 bases from V and 6 from J, leaving 10 bases between them. This CDR3 spans 12 amino acids. Germline V gene sequence: CDR1 MNHEY, CDR2 SVGAGI.

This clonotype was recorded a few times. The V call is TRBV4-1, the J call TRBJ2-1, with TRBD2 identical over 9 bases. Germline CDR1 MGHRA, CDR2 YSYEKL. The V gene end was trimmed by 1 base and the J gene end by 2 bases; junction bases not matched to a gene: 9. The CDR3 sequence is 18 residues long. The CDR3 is CASSQAPYVAGAYNEQFF. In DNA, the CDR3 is TGCGCCAGCAGCCAAGCCCCATACGTAGCGGGGGCCTACAATGAGCAGTTCTTC.

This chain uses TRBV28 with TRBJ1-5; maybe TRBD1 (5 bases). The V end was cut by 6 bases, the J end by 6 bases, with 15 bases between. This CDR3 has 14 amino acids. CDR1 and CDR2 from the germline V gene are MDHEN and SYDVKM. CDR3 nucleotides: TGTGCCAGCAGACTACACAATGGGGGTCAGCCCCAGCATTTT. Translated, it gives CASRLHNGGQPQHF.

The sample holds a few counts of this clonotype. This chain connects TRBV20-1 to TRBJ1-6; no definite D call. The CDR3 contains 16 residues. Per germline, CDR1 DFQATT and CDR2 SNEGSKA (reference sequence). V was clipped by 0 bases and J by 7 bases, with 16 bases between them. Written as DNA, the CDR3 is TGCAGTGCTAGAGATGCGGGGAGTTTAATGAATTCACCCCTCCACTTT. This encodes CSARDAGSLMNSPLHF.

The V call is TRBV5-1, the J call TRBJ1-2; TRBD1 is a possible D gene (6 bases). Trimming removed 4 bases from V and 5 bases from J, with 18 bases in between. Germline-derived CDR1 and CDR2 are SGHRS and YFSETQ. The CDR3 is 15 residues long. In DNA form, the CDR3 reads TGCGCCAGCAGCCAACAATCGGGGGCTCAGTATGGCTACACCTTC. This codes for CASSQQSGAQYGYTF. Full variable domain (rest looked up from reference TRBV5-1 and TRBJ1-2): KAGVTQTPRYLIKTRGQQVTLSCSPISGHRSVSWYQQTPGQGLQFLFEYFSETQRNKGNFPGRFSGRQFSNSRSEMNVSTLELGDSALYLCASSQQSGAQYGYTFGSGTRLTVV.

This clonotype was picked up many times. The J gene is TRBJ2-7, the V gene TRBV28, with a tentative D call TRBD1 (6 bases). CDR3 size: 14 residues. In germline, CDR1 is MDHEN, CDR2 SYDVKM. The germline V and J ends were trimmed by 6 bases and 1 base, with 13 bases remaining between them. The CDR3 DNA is TGTGCCAGCAGCACAGGACAGCTATCCTACGAGCAGTACTTC. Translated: CASSTGQLSYEQYF.

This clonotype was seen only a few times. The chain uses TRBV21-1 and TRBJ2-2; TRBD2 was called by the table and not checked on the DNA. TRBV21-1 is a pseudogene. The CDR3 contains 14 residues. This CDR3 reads CASSRQGRAGELFF. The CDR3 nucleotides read TGTGCCAGCAGCAGGCAGGGGAGGGCCGGGGAGCTGTTTTTT.

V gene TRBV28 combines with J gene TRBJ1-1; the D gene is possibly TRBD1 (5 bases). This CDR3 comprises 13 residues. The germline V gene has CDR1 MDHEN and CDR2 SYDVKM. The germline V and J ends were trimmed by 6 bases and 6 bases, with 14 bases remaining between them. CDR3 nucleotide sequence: TGTGCCAGCAGGTCCGGGGGTGCGGCTGAAGCTTTCTTT. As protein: CASRSGGAAEAFF.

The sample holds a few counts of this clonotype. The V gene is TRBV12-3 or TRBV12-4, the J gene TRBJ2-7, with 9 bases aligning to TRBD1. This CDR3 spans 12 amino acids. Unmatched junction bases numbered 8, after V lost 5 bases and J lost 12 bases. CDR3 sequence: CASSRDRAIWYF. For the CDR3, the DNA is TGTGCCAGCAGTCGGGACAGGGCAATATGGTACTTC.

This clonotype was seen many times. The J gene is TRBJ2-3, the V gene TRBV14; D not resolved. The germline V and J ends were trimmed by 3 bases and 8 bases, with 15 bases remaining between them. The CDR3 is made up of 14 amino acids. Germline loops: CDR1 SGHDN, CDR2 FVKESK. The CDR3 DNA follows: TGTGCCAGCAGCCAGGTTCCGGCTCCTGGTACGCAGTATTTT. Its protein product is CASSQVPAPGTQYF.

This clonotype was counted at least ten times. In DNA, the CDR3 is TGTGCCAGCAGCTCAACTGGACAGGCAGGTGAAGCTTTCTTT. It specifies CASSSTGQAGEAFF. The V and J genes are TRBV11-2 and TRBJ1-1, with 7 bases fitting TRBD1. This CDR3 comprises 14 residues. Germline assignment: CDR1 SGHAT and CDR2 FQNNGV. The ends lost 4 bases at V and 7 bases at J; junction bases unmatched: 9.

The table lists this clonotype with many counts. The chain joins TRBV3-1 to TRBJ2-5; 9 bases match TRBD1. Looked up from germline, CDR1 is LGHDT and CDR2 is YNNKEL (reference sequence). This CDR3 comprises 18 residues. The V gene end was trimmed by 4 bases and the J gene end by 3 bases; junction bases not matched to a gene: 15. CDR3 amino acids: CASSRSRPNRGREETQYF. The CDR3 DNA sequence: TGTGCCAGCAGCCGATCGCGCCCAAACAGGGGGCGAGAAGAGACCCAGTACTTC.